This T cell receptor (beta chain) was recorded in a study of long-term antiretroviral therapy in people with HIV. The CDR3 sequence is 14 residues long. The ends lost 4 bases at V and 7 bases at J; junction bases unmatched: 5. Germline V gene lookup returns CDR1 SGHRS and CDR2 YFSETQ. With survey level as its setting, the immunoSEQ assay was v3.0. Assay: immunoSEQ multiplex PCR; the TCRdb copy retains only in-frame clones and omits some. The sample records about 28,000 clones, 85% to 95% being singletons. The TCR originated in a man aged 45 to 65 with HIV. The material sequenced was unsorted PBMCs, taken 5.3 years after starting antiretroviral therapy. The chain employs TRBV5-1 and TRBJ1-5, with 10 positions matching TRBD1. Here the CDR3 reads CASSLGTGEQPQHF. The CDR3 DNA is TGCGCCAGCAGCCTCGGGACAGGGGAACAGCCCCAGCATTTT.